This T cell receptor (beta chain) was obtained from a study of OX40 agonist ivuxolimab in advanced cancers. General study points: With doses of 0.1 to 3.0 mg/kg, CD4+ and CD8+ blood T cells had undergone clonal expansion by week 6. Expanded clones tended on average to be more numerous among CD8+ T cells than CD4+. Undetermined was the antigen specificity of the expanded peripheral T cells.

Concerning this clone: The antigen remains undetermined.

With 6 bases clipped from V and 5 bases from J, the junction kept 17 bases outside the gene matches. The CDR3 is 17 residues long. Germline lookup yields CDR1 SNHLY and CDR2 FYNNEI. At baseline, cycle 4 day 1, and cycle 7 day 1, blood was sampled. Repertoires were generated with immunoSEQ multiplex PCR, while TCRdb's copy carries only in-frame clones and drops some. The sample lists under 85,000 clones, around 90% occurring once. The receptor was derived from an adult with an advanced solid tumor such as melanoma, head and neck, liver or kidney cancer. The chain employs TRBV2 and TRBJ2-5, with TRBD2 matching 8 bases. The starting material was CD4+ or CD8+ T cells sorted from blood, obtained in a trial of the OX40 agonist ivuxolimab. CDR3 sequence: CASRDIPGLREGETQYF. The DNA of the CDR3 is TGTGCCAGCAGAGACATTCCGGGCCTCCGGGAGGGGGAGACCCAGTACTTC.